These T cell receptor beta chains were read from a single sample in a study of T cells in Graves' hyperthyroidism and ophthalmopathy. MiXCR, run by TCRdb on the multiplex PCR reads, gives a single entry per CDR3 protein. The sample yields roughly 520,000 distinct CDR3 sequences, around a quarter seen once. Sequenced input: blood. The receptors derive from a woman in her twenties or thirties with Graves' ophthalmopathy. Both conserved end residues are part of each CDR3. The D gene is left open where the match is weak. Clone sizes are given selectively: once, few, many, or a class where the clone is expanded.

>TRBV7-2|.|TRBJ1-6|.
CASSLASSPLHF
TGTGCCAGCAGCTTAGCTAGCTCACCCCTCCACTTT
>TRBV6-1|many|TRBJ1-6|TRBD1
CASSKKVSPGGSPLHF
TGTGCCAGCAGCAAAAAGGTTTCTCCAGGGGGCTCACCCCTCCACTTT
>TRBV4-3|many|TRBJ1-2|TRBD1
CASSPQGQSDGYTF
TGCGCCAGCAGCCCACAGGGGCAATCGGATGGCTACACCTTC
>TRBV7-3|.|TRBJ1-1|.
CASSATQNTEAFF
TGTGCCAGCAGCGCTACACAGAACACTGAAGCTTTCTTT
>TRBV6-2/TRBV6-3|many|TRBJ1-2|.
CASSYAWSGVDGYTF
TGTGCCAGCAGTTACGCTTGGTCAGGGGTCGATGGCTACACCTTC
>TRBV11-2|few|TRBJ2-2|.
CASSPRPGAYTGELFF
TGTGCCAGCAGCCCCCGCCCGGGGGCGTATACCGGGGAGCTGTTTTTT
>TRBV7-2|many|TRBJ1-5|.
CASSLALGSNQPQHF
TGTGCCAGCAGCTTGGCGTTGGGAAGCAATCAGCCCCAGCATTTT
>TRBV15|many|TRBJ1-1|.
CATSRVGSATEAFF
TGTGCCACCAGCAGAGTTGGGTCAGCCACTGAAGCTTTCTTT
>TRBV20-1|once|TRBJ2-2|.
CSAPLAGELFF
TGCAGTGCCCCCCTGGCCGGGGAGCTGTTTTTT
>TRBV12-3/TRBV12-4|many|TRBJ1-1|.
CASRLPTAMNTEAFF
TGTGCCAGCAGACTACCGACAGCCATGAACACTGAAGCTTTCTTT
>TRBV12-3/TRBV12-4|many|TRBJ1-3|.
CASRSTGHSGNTIYF
TGTGCCAGCAGATCCACTGGCCACTCTGGAAACACCATATATTTT
>TRBV18|few|TRBJ1-1|.
CASSPEQGGEAFF
TGTGCCAGCTCACCTGAACAGGGAGGAGAAGCTTTCTTT
>TRBV5-1|many|TRBJ1-1|.
CASSLSPGKAEAFF
TGCGCCAGCAGCTTGTCGCCAGGGAAGGCTGAAGCTTTCTTT
>TRBV7-2|many|TRBJ1-2|.
CASSRGGHKGGYTF
TGTGCCAGCAGCCGAGGGGGTCACAAGGGAGGCTACACCTTC
>TRBV15|.|TRBJ1-1|.
CATSRPTGEAFF
TGTGCCACCAGCAGACCCACAGGGGAAGCTTTCTTT
>TRBV6-5|many|TRBJ1-2|TRBD1
CASSYLGTGGNGYTF
TGTGCCAGCAGTTACCTTGGGACAGGGGGCAATGGCTACACCTTC
>TRBV28|.|TRBJ2-7|TRBD2
CASSLQGLAKGYEQYF
TGTGCCAGCAGTCTCCAGGGACTAGCGAAGGGCTACGAGCAGTACTTC
>TRBV11-3|few|TRBJ1-2|TRBD1
CASSLDRTGDGYTF
TGTGCCAGCAGCTTAGATCGGACAGGGGATGGCTACACCTTC
>TRBV2|many|TRBJ2-7|.
CASRAGSGSYEQYF
TGTGCCAGCAGGGCCGGAAGCGGATCCTACGAGCAGTACTTC
>TRBV12-3/TRBV12-4|many|TRBJ2-7|TRBD1
CASGTGAHEQYF
TGTGCCAGCGGGACAGGAGCTCACGAGCAGTACTTC
>TRBV6-1|many|TRBJ1-5|.
CASTPGGHLSNQPQHF
TGTGCCAGTACCCCTGGGGGACATCTTAGCAATCAGCCCCAGCATTTT
>TRBV10-3|.|TRBJ1-2|TRBD1
CAISTGQGNYGYTF
TGTGCCATCAGTACCGGACAGGGTAACTATGGCTACACCTTC
>TRBV12-3/TRBV12-4|once|TRBJ2-7|TRBD2
CASRGLSGGAPYEQYF
TGTGCCAGCAGGGGGCTGAGCGGGGGGGCCCCCTACGAGCAGTACTTC
>TRBV18|many|TRBJ1-1|.
CASSTGGLDTEAFF
TGTGCCAGCTCAACGGGGGGATTAGACACTGAAGCTTTCTTT
>TRBV6-1|.|TRBJ1-5|.
CASTPVGAGSNQPQHF
TGTGCCAGCACCCCCGTTGGAGCGGGAAGCAATCAGCCCCAGCATTTT
>TRBV12-3/TRBV12-4|many|TRBJ1-2|.
CASSYRIINYGYTF
TGTGCCAGCAGCTACAGAATTATTAACTATGGCTACACCTTC
>TRBV6-2/TRBV6-3|many|TRBJ1-1|.
CASTLTWGTEAFF
TGTGCCAGCACCTTAACTTGGGGTACTGAAGCTTTCTTT
>TRBV7-9|many|TRBJ2-5|.
CASSFEGGETQYF
TGTGCCAGCAGCTTTGAGGGGGGAGAGACCCAGTACTTC
>TRBV12-3/TRBV12-4|.|TRBJ2-7|.
CASSPNDEQYF
TGTGCCAGCAGTCCCAACGACGAGCAGTACTTC